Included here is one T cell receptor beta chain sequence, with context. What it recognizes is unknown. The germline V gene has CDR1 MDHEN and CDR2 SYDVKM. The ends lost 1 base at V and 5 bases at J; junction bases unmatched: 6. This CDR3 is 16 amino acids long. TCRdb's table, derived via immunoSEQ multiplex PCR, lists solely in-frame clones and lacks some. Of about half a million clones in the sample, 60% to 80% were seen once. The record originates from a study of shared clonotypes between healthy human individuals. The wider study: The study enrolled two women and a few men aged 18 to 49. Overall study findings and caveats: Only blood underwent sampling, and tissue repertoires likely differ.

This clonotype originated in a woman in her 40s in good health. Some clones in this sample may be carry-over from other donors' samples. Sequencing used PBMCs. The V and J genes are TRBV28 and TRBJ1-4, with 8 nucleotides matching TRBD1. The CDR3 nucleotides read TGTGCCAGCAGTTTATCCGGCGGGACAGGAAATGAAAAACTGTTTTTT. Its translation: CASSLSGGTGNEKLFF.